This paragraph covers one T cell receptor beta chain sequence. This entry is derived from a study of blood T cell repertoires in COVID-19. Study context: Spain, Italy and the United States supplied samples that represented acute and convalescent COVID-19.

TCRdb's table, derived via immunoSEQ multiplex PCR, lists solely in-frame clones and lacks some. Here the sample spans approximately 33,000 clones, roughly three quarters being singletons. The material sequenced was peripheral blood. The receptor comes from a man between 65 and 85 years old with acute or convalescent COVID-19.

The DNA for the CDR3 is TGTGCCAGCACTCCGGGACTACCAACCTACGAGCAGTACTTC. It specifies CASTPGLPTYEQYF. This chain joins TRBV6-5 and TRBJ2-7; 7 bases match TRBD2. V was clipped by 7 bases and J by 2 bases; unmatched bases: 8. This CDR3 has 14 residues. CDR1 MNHEY and CDR2 SVGAGI come from the germline V gene.